Each of the 18 T cell receptor beta chains below was sequenced from the same sample in a study of T-cell reconstitution after alpha-beta-depleted transplantation in children. Unique molecular identifiers were built into the TCRbeta library. TCRdb recomputed calls from the PCR reads with MiXCR, one row per CDR3 protein. Here the sample spans about 250,000 distinct CDR3 sequences, about 24% being singletons. Material: PBMCs, mostly from graft donor cells, obtained 360 days after TCRalphabeta/CD19-depleted stem cell transplant. Source of these receptors: a female patient aged 2-10 years who had a stem cell transplant for congenital amegakaryocytic thrombocytopenia, so the T cells may come from the graft donor.

CDR3 loop: CASSQSGTKSYEQYF. The CDR3, as DNA: TGCGCCAGCAGCCAATCGGGGACTAAATCATACGAGCAGTACTTC. This chain links TRBV4-1 with TRBJ2-7, with 7 bases fitting TRBD2. V dropped 2 bases and J dropped 4; count of bases not matched to a gene: 8. CDR3 size: 15 residues. Germline CDR1 reads MGHRA; CDR2 reads YSYEKL.

This clonotype was observed a handful of times. The chain carries TRBV24-1 and TRBJ1-3; D is ambiguous. CDR3 length equals 13 residues. CDR1 is KGHDR and CDR2 is SFDVKD in the germline V gene. V was pared by 3 bases and J by 4 bases, with 6 bases between. CDR3 in amino acids: CATSDAIGNTIYF. DNA of the CDR3: TGTGCCACCAGTGATGCCATCGGAAACACCATATATTTT.

This chain joins TRBV7-6 and TRBJ2-1; 11 bases agree with TRBD2. Germline lookup yields CDR1 SGHVS and CDR2 FNYEAQ. The CDR3 extends over 14 amino acids. V was pared by 5 bases and J by 6 bases, with 3 bases of the junction left unmatched. CDR3 loop: CASSAGTSGNEQFF. For the CDR3, the DNA is TGTGCCAGCAGCGCAGGGACTAGCGGCAATGAGCAGTTCTTC. Filled out from reference TRBV7-6 and TRBJ2-1, the complete variable domain reads GAGVSQSPRYKVTKRGQDVALRCDPISGHVSLYWYRQALGQGPEFLTYFNYEAQQDKSGLPNDRFSAERPEGSISTLTIQRTEQRDSAMYRCASSAGTSGNEQFFGPGTRLTVL.

Only a few counts were recorded for this clonotype. The rearrangement links TRBV7-8 to TRBJ1-4, with 8 positions matching TRBD1. With 1 base clipped from V and 8 bases from J, the junction kept 12 bases outside the gene matches. The germline CDR1 and CDR2 sequences are SGHVS and FQNEAQ. The CDR3 has 17 amino acids. Written as DNA, the CDR3 is TGTGCCAGCAGCTTAGACCAGGGGGCGCATACAGGCGAAAAACTGTTTTTT. The encoded protein is CASSLDQGAHTGEKLFF.

The J gene is TRBJ2-1, the V gene TRBV30; 8 bases are shared with TRBD2. CDR1 is GTSNPN, CDR2 SVGIG, per germline (reference sequence). CDR3 length: 15 residues. Trimming removed 0 bases from V and 4 bases from J; junction bases left unmatched: 5. This CDR3 is CAWSVLGTSYNEQFF. CDR3 sequence (DNA): TGTGCCTGGAGTGTTCTAGGGACTAGTTACAATGAGCAGTTCTTC.

This clonotype has more than one count but fewer than ten. This chain uses TRBV2 with TRBJ1-3; the D gene is possibly TRBD1 (6 bases). The V end was cut by 7 bases, the J end by 0 bases, with 16 bases between. Germline CDR1 SNHLY, CDR2 FYNNEI. This CDR3 has 16 residues. The DNA of the CDR3 is TGTGCCAGCAATGGGGACACCCGCTACTCTGGAAACACCATATATTTT. This codes for CASNGDTRYSGNTIYF.

The CDR3 region has the DNA TGTGCCAGCAGCAGAACCGGGCAAGCTTTCTTT. Protein product: CASSRTGQAFF. The genes are TRBV6-1 and TRBJ1-1; D is unclear. Germline V CDR1 and CDR2: MNHNS, SASEGT. Trimming left V 6 bases short and J 9 bases short, with 11 bases between. The CDR3 is 11 residues long.

This clonotype was seen a handful of times. The chain carries TRBV18 and TRBJ2-7; D ambiguous. This CDR3 has 15 residues. Germline V gives CDR1 KGHSH, CDR2 LQKENI. The ends were cut back, 1 base at V and 4 bases at J, with 14 bases in the middle. CDR3 protein: CASSPRSGATYEQYF. Here the CDR3 DNA reads TGTGCCAGCTCACCACGGTCAGGCGCGACTTACGAGCAGTACTTC.

The CDR3 nucleotides read TGTGCCAGCAGGCCGGACAGGGAGGGAAGACCCCAGCATTTT. It yields the protein CASRPDREGRPQHF. The chain has TRBV6-2 or TRBV6-3 and TRBJ1-5; 8 bases agree with TRBD1. Unmatched junction bases numbered 11, after V lost 6 bases and J lost 10 bases. This CDR3 is 14 amino acids long. Germline CDR1 MNHEY, CDR2 SVGEGT.

This clonotype has only one observation. This sequence joins TRBV7-9 and TRBJ2-7, with D uncertain. The V gene lost 5 bases and the J gene lost 4 bases, with 12 bases spanning the gap. The CDR3 spans 13 residues. Germline V lookup: CDR1 SEHNR, CDR2 FQNEAQ (reference sequence). CDR3 amino acids: CASSIRLGYEQYF. The DNA for the CDR3 is TGTGCCAGCAGCATTCGATTGGGATACGAGCAGTACTTC.

This clonotype turned up a few times. This chain joins TRBV5-1 and TRBJ2-5, with D tentatively TRBD2 (5 bases). The germline V gene encodes CDR1 SGHRS and CDR2 YFSETQ. The CDR3 extends over 13 amino acids. V gave up 7 bases and J gave up 2 bases, with 12 bases separating them. CDR3 protein: CASHEGPQETQYF. The CDR3 bases are TGCGCCAGCCACGAGGGTCCTCAAGAGACCCAGTACTTC.

The chain carries TRBV2 and TRBJ2-3, with 10 positions matching TRBD2. The length of the CDR3 is 15 residues. The V gene's germline CDR1 is SNHLY and CDR2 FYNNEI. J was trimmed by 3 bases and V by 6 bases; bases with no gene match: 6. In DNA form, the CDR3 reads TGTGCCAGCAGCGTCCCGGGACTAGCGACAGATACGCAGTATTTT. The encoded protein is CASSVPGLATDTQYF.

This clonotype was detected many times. The chain uses TRBV5-1 and TRBJ2-2; D not certain. Germline CDR1 SGHRS, CDR2 YFSETQ. V lost 4 bases, J lost 0 bases, and 13 bases lay in between. The CDR3 loop spans 16 amino acids. Here the CDR3 DNA reads TGCGCCAGCAGCGTTGGCGTGGCCGCGAACACCGGGGAGCTGTTTTTT. Residues: CASSVGVAANTGELFF.

The gene calls are TRBV5-1 and TRBJ2-7, with a tentative D call TRBD1 (5 bases). V shed 5 bases and J shed 1 base, with 13 bases lying between them. The CDR3 runs to 14 residues. The germline CDR1 and CDR2 sequences are SGHRS and YFSETQ. The CDR3 nucleotides are TGCGCCAGCAGAAGGGATGGGGCTTCCTACGAGCAGTACTTC. This translates into CASRRDGASYEQYF.

A few counts support this clonotype. The chain carries TRBV5-1 and TRBJ2-7; 8 positions match TRBD2. Germline-derived CDR1 and CDR2 are SGHRS and YFSETQ. The CDR3 totals 15 residues. Trimming took 1 base from V and 4 from J; bases not matched to a gene: 7. This CDR3 is CASSLQGLGLYEQYF. CDR3 DNA sequence: TGCGCCAGCAGCTTGCAGGGACTAGGTCTGTACGAGCAGTACTTC.

V gene TRBV12-3 or TRBV12-4 combines with J gene TRBJ2-5; 7 bases line up with TRBD2. Unmatched junction bases numbered 5, after V lost 5 bases and J lost 2 bases. The length of the CDR3 is 14 residues. CDR3 DNA sequence: TGTGCCAGCAGTGCGGCTAGCGGACAAGAGACCCAGTACTTC. This codes for CASSAASGQETQYF.

This clonotype showed up just a few times. The chain recombines TRBV4-1 with TRBJ2-1; the D is unclear. This CDR3 has 12 residues. CDR1 and CDR2 (germline): MGHRA, YSYEKL. The V end was cut by 6 bases, the J end by 8 bases, with 11 bases between. CDR3 sequence reads: CASRTNSDEQFF. CDR3 bases: TGCGCCAGCAGGACCAACTCAGATGAGCAGTTCTTC.

The chain has TRBV5-1 and TRBJ1-1, with unresolved D. The CDR3 is made up of 14 amino acids. From germline, CDR1 is SGHRS and CDR2 YFSETQ. The germline V and J ends were trimmed by 0 bases and 4 bases, with 10 bases remaining between them. The CDR3 is CASSLGSGSTEAFF. The CDR3 nucleotides are TGCGCCAGCAGCTTGGGCTCGGGATCCACTGAAGCTTTCTTT.